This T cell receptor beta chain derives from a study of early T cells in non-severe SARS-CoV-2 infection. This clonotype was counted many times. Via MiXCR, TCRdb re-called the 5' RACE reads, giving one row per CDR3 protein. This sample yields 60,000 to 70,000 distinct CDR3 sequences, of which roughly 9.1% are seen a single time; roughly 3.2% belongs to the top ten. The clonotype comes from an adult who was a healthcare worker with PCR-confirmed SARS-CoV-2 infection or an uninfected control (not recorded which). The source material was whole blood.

Here the CDR3 DNA reads TGTGCCAGCAGCTTGGGATTTAGCTATGGCTACACCTTC. It is translated as CASSLGFSYGYTF. The chain is built from TRBV5-5 and TRBJ1-2; D unresolved. Germline assignment: CDR1 SGHKS and CDR2 YYEKEE (reference sequence). V was pared by 0 bases and J by 4 bases, with 7 bases between. The CDR3 runs to 13 residues. Combining the CDR3 with reference TRBV5-5 and TRBJ1-2 gives the whole variable domain DAGVTQSPTHLIKTRGQQVTLRCSPISGHKSVSWYQQVLGQGPQFIFQYYEKEERGRGNFPDRFSARQFPNYSSELNVNALLLGDSALYLCASSLGFSYGYTFGSGTRLTVV.